The 18 T cell receptor beta chains reported below all come from one sample, sequenced in a study of cytomegalovirus exposure and HLA in healthy donors. The PCR made use of 60 Vbeta and 13 Jbeta primers. The protocol was immunoSEQ multiplex PCR, while the TCRdb copy is restricted to in-frame clones and leaves out a portion. This table holds about 140,000 clones, approximately 82% found once. Sequencing was carried out using PBMCs. Source of these receptors: a man aged 25-40 years in good health and CMV-seropositive.

This rearrangement joins TRBV7-8 to TRBJ2-2; 7 bases match TRBD2. Germline-derived CDR1 and CDR2 are SGHVS and FQNEAQ. Trimming at V came to 5 bases and at J to 2 bases, leaving 8 bases not matched to a gene. The CDR3 has 16 residues. The CDR3 region has the DNA TGTGCCAGCAGCCCCCGGGGGGTGGCCAACACCGGGGAGCTGTTTTTT. The encoded protein is CASSPRGVANTGELFF.

This clone was counted a few times. This sequence joins TRBV28 and TRBJ2-7; 8 nucleotides agree with TRBD1. CDR1 is MDHEN and CDR2 is SYDVKM in the germline V gene. The CDR3 consists of 16 residues. V was pared by 6 bases and J by 5 bases, with 15 bases of the junction left unmatched. CDR3 loop: CASRPPPGQEFHEQYF. DNA of the CDR3: TGTGCCAGCAGACCTCCCCCGGGACAGGAATTCCACGAGCAGTACTTC.

This clone came up once. The V and J genes are TRBV11-3 and TRBJ2-7, with 9 bases that match TRBD1. Trimming took 5 bases from V and 5 from J; bases not matched to a gene: 4. The CDR3 covers 13 residues. Germline CDR1 SGHNT, CDR2 YENEEA. CDR3 DNA sequence: TGTGCCAGCAGCGAGACAGGGGGGGACGAGCAGTACTTC. This translates into CASSETGGDEQYF.

The rearrangement uses TRBV2 and TRBJ2-1, with D perhaps matching TRBD1 (6 bases). Germline CDR1 and CDR2: SNHLY and FYNNEI. The germline V and J ends were trimmed by 4 bases and 2 bases, with 15 bases remaining between them. This CDR3 is 16 amino acids long. The CDR3 reads CASSGHRDDAYNEQFF. CDR3 coding DNA: TGTGCCAGCAGTGGGCACAGGGACGACGCCTACAATGAGCAGTTCTTC.

V gene TRBV7-2 combines with J gene TRBJ2-5; 10 bases are a match to TRBD2. Looked up from germline, CDR1 is SGHTA and CDR2 is FQGNSA. The CDR3 is 13 amino acids. Trimming removed 5 bases from V and 5 bases from J; junction bases left unmatched: 2. CDR3 DNA sequence: TGTGCCAGCAGCGTTAGCGGGGGGGAGACCCAGTACTTC. Amino acids: CASSVSGGETQYF.

DNA of the CDR3: TGTGCCAGCTCAGGCGGGGGTAGCACTAATGAAAAACTGTTTTTT. Translated, it gives CASSGGGSTNEKLFF. The chain uses TRBV28 and TRBJ1-4, with D tentatively TRBD1 (5 bases). The CDR3 extends over 15 amino acids. Between the trimmed V and J ends, which lost 8 bases and 2 bases, there was a span of 15 bases. Germline CDR1 is MDHEN and CDR2 is SYDVKM. Together with reference TRBV28 and TRBJ1-4, the CDR3 gives the full variable domain: DVKVTQSSRYLVKRTGEKVFLECVQDMDHENMFWYRQDPGLGLRLIYFSYDVKMKEKGDIPEGYSVSREKKERFSLILESASTNQTSMYLCASSGGGSTNEKLFFGSGTQLSVL.

This chain links TRBV6-5 with TRBJ2-7; perhaps TRBD1 as D (6 bases). The V end was cut by 4 bases, the J end by 0 bases, with 10 bases between. The V gene's germline CDR1 is MNHEY and CDR2 SVGAGI. The CDR3 is 14 residues long. The chain's CDR3 is CASSWDTSSYEQYF. The CDR3, as DNA: TGTGCCAGCAGTTGGGACACTAGCTCCTACGAGCAGTACTTC.

The CDR3 DNA reads as TGTGCCAGCAGCTTGGTGTACCGAGCTAACTATGGCTACACCTTC. It is translated as CASSLVYRANYGYTF. The V gene is TRBV5-5, the J gene TRBJ1-2; D not certain. The germline V gene has CDR1 SGHKS and CDR2 YYEKEE (reference sequence). The V end was cut by 0 bases, the J end by 0 bases, with 9 bases between. The CDR3 has 15 amino acids.

The V call is TRBV28, the J call TRBJ2-7; the D gene is possibly TRBD1 (6 bases). In germline, CDR1 is MDHEN, CDR2 SYDVKM. The CDR3 length is 14 residues. Trimming shortened V by 1 base and J by 1 base, and 8 bases separated the two germline ends. CDR3 nucleotide sequence: TGTGCCAGCAGTTTATCCACAGGGTCCTACGAGCAGTACTTC. Residues: CASSLSTGSYEQYF. Using reference TRBV28 and TRBJ2-7 for the parts outside the CDR3, the full variable domain is DVKVTQSSRYLVKRTGEKVFLECVQDMDHENMFWYRQDPGLGLRLIYFSYDVKMKEKGDIPEGYSVSREKKERFSLILESASTNQTSMYLCASSLSTGSYEQYFGPGTRLTVT.

The chain is built from TRBV30 and TRBJ2-7, with 7 bases lining up with TRBD1. The CDR3 is made up of 14 amino acids. V lost 5 bases, J lost 7 bases, and 14 bases stayed unmatched. In germline, CDR1 is GTSNPN, CDR2 SVGIG (reference sequence). The CDR3 is CAWGAGTADGEQYF. The CDR3 nucleotides read TGTGCCTGGGGAGCCGGGACAGCCGATGGGGAGCAGTACTTC.

The chain has TRBV14 and TRBJ2-5, with a possible D match to TRBD1 (6 bases). Trimming took 4 bases from V and 4 from J, leaving 19 bases between them. CDR3 size: 16 residues. CDR1 is SGHDN and CDR2 is FVKESK in the germline V gene. Written as DNA, the CDR3 is TGTGCCAGCAGCCCCAGGACAGAGCCCTCCCGAGAGACCCAGTACTTC. Translating it yields CASSPRTEPSRETQYF. Combining the CDR3 with reference TRBV14 and TRBJ2-5 gives the whole variable domain EAGVTQFPSHSVIEKGQTVTLRCDPISGHDNLYWYRRVMGKEIKFLLHFVKESKQDESGMPNNRFLAERTGGTYSTLKVQPAELEDSGVYFCASSPRTEPSRETQYFGPGTRLLVL.

This clone appeared a single time. This chain joins TRBV10-3 and TRBJ1-2, with 7 bases that match TRBD1. J gave up 1 base and V 10 bases, and 6 bases lay outside the gene matches. CDR1 is ENHRY, CDR2 SYGVKD, per germline. This CDR3 comprises 13 residues. The CDR3 sequence: CATSGQHNYGYTF. The CDR3 DNA reads TGTGCCACCTCGGGACAGCATAACTATGGCTACACCTTC.

This clone was seen a handful of times. This chain connects TRBV9 to TRBJ2-5, with 8 bases that match TRBD2. This CDR3 region has 15 residues. From germline, CDR1 is SGDLS and CDR2 YYNGEE. The junction had 7 bases not matched to a gene; V was cut back by 2 bases and J by 4 bases. CDR3 sequence reads: CASSVPGLGGETQYF. CDR3 DNA sequence: TGTGCCAGCAGCGTGCCGGGACTAGGGGGAGAGACCCAGTACTTC.

V gene TRBV9 combines with J gene TRBJ2-7; possible D gene TRBD2, 5 bases. The CDR3 is 15 amino acids. V lost 4 bases and J lost 5, with 19 bases in between. Per the germline V gene, CDR1 is SGDLS and CDR2 is YYNGEE. The CDR3: CASSPVGILGDEQYF. The CDR3 region has the DNA TGTGCCAGCAGCCCCGTAGGGATCCTGGGAGACGAGCAGTACTTC.

The V gene is TRBV9, the J gene TRBJ2-3; a possible D gene is TRBD2 (5 bases). The V end was cut by 4 bases, the J end by 2 bases, with 14 bases between. The CDR3 spans 15 residues. Germline V gene lookup returns CDR1 SGDLS and CDR2 YYNGEE. In nucleotides, the CDR3 is TGTGCCAGCAGCACAAGCGGATCCCACACAGATACGCAGTATTTT. Translating gives CASSTSGSHTDTQYF.

The chain links TRBV28 to TRBJ1-4, with 12 bases matching TRBD1. The germline CDR1 and CDR2 sequences are MDHEN and SYDVKM. The CDR3 is made up of 14 amino acids. V was clipped by 10 bases and J by 13 bases; unmatched bases: 13. CDR3 sequence: CATFSGTGGPPLFF. CDR3 nucleotides: TGTGCCACCTTTTCCGGGACAGGGGGCCCCCCACTGTTTTTT.

This clone was counted once. The rearrangement uses TRBV7-3 and TRBJ2-7, with TRBD2 identical over 7 bases. Germline values: CDR1 SGHTA, CDR2 FQGTGA. Trimming cost V 5 bases and J 0 bases; bases outside gene matches: 7. CDR3 length equals 15 residues. CDR3 residues: CASSLSAGISYEQYF. CDR3 nucleotide sequence: TGTGCCAGCAGCCTATCAGCGGGAATCTCCTACGAGCAGTACTTC.

The chain has TRBV5-1 and TRBJ2-3; 8 bases fit TRBD2. Germline CDR1 is SGHRS and CDR2 is YFSETQ. CDR3 size: 16 residues. J lost 2 bases, V lost 3 bases, and 8 bases had no gene match. Here the CDR3 DNA reads TGCGCCAGCAGCTATGGGACTAGTGGGGTCACAGATACGCAGTATTTT. Amino acid sequence: CASSYGTSGVTDTQYF.